This TCR beta chain was documented in a study of a mutant IDH1 vaccine in newly diagnosed glioma (dated by TCRdb to the early 2020s). About the full investigation: Across visits V03 through V10, patients got a total of eight vaccinations, given in weeks 1, 3, 5, 7, 11, 15, 19 and 23. Vaccination began 4-6 weeks after radiotherapy alone, or alongside temozolomide cycles in the chemotherapy-containing groups. Of the approximately 33 treated patients, approximately 62% were male and around 38% were female, and a mean age of roughly 37 years was recorded. Prior to enrollment, standard therapy consisting of radiotherapy alone, temozolomide alone, or radiochemotherapy with temozolomide had been administered to patients, with the combination being received by most patients. Six visits were used for peripheral blood collection: V03 (baseline), V05, V07, V10, V12 and V13. Longitudinal TCRB deep sequencing was done for 25 to 30 treated patients, wherever samples were available for exploratory analyses. What the work shows at the level of the full study, not this receptor alone: No apparent relationship was observed between pseudoprogression and alterations in the top peripheral T cell clonotypes detected by TCRB sequencing. Vaccine-induced immune responses across multiple MHC alleles were detected in roughly 94% of patients. It was noted by the authors that analyses of patient blood samples could not be reproduced owing to sample limitations. Selection of PBMC samples for TCRB deep sequencing was based on availability.

To note about this clone: Which antigen it targets is not known. Base-call qualities are not available, and no considerably larger clone is one nucleotide away.

Interpreted using the paper, the time point label stands for: week 23, last vaccination. Each vaccine dose was 300 ug of a 20-mer mutant IDH1 peptide in Montanide, given subcutaneously with topical imiquimod. Donors had newly diagnosed WHO grade 3 or 4 IDH1-mutant astrocytomas with loss of nuclear ATRX. The samples were drawn from NOA16, a multicentre, single-arm, open-label phase I trial in Germany that tested a mutant IDH1 peptide vaccine in humans for the first time. Genomic DNA for TCRB sequencing was extracted from EDTA blood using the DNeasy Blood and Tissue Kit. After removal of 10 bases from V and 2 bases from J, the junction retains 5 bases not matched to a gene. The CDR3, cysteine through phenylalanine, is 14 amino acids long. Only CDR3 DNA remains: 42 bases, in frame from the first base. From a lookup of the germline V gene, CDR1 and CDR2 are SNHLY and FYNNEI. Receptor amplification or capture employed the immunoSEQ multiplex PCR assay. Following the manufacturer's protocol, the hsTCRB Kit was used to amplify rearranged TCR beta chain sequences. An Illumina MiSeq was used to sequence the TCRB libraries. Concerning the study's data processing: Demultiplexing, trimming and gene mapping were performed with the kit vendor's proprietary platform. TCRdb's version of the immuneACCESS table is confined to in-frame rearrangements and falls short of the full clone set. An unresolved V gene accounts for under half of the shortfall where checked; the remainder is of unknown origin. V, J and clone size are those of that table, while D and trimming were read from the DNA. The sample table shows roughly 74,000 clones, and approximately 89% are seen once. Of the sample, 0.77% falls within the top ten clones.

This TCR derives from a woman between 45 and 65 years old with glioma. Specimen: PBMCs, collected from a glioma patient whose treatment included an IDH1 peptide vaccine. The rearranged chain carries TRBV2 and TRBJ2-2, with 9 middle bases fitting TRBD2. The sequence in DNA is TGTGCCAACCCTAGCGGGGCTAACACCGGGGAGCTGTTTTTT. It translates as CANPSGANTGELFF.